The text below deals with one T cell receptor beta chain. This specimen comes from a study of technical replicates of blood from a handful of donors. The method was immunoSEQ multiplex PCR; TCRdb's version includes in-frame clones alone and lacks a portion of them. The data show about 84,000 clones, nearly 98% seen once. V was clipped by 2 bases and J by 3 bases, with 11 bases between them. The CDR3 totals 14 residues. The germline V gene has CDR1 SGHRS and CDR2 YFSETQ. This chain joins TRBV5-1 and TRBJ1-1; D not resolved. This sequence originates from a human donor in good health. Material for sequencing was T cells isolated from PBMCs. CDR3 in amino acids: CASSLRSQDTEAFF. The CDR3 region has the DNA TGCGCCAGCAGCTTACGTTCACAAGACACTGAAGCTTTCTTT.